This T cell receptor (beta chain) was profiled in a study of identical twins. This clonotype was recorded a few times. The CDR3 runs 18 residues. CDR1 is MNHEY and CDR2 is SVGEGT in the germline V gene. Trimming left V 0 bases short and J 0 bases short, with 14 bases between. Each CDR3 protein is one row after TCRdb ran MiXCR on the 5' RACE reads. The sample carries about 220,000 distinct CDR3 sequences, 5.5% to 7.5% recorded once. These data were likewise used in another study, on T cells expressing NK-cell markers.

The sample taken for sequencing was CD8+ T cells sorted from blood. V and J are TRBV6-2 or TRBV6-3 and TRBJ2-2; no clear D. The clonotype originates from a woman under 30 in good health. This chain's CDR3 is CASSYSPISLANTGELFF. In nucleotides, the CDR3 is TGTGCCAGCAGTTACTCACCGATCTCTCTTGCGAACACCGGGGAGCTGTTTTTT.